The 14 T cell receptor beta chains given below trace back to one sample, sequenced in a study of blood T cells in healthy people across ages. With a J-beta primer mix and a sample-barcoded 5' primer, a second PCR ran 7 to 11 cycles. TCRdb processed the 5' RACE reads anew with MiXCR; each CDR3 protein has one entry. The sample lists roughly 1.5 million distinct CDR3 sequences; approximately 42% were seen once. The sequencing sample was made of blood. The receptors come from a woman aged 18-30 years in good health.

The chain joins TRBV6-6 to TRBJ2-1; 12 bases line up with TRBD2. With V trimmed by 6 bases and J by 7 bases, 7 bases remained unmatched. CDR1 MNHNY and CDR2 SVGAGI come from the germline V gene (reference sequence). The CDR3 runs to 15 residues. The CDR3 DNA reads TGTGCCAGCAGGACTAGCGGGAGAGGGAAAAATGAGCAGTTCTTC. Its protein is CASRTSGRGKNEQFF.

This rearrangement joins TRBV28 to TRBJ2-1, with 8 bases matching TRBD1. Per germline, CDR1 MDHEN and CDR2 SYDVKM. Trimming took 5 bases from V and 0 from J; bases not matched to a gene: 6. This CDR3 has 16 amino acids. Here the CDR3 reads CASSPWTGSSYNEQFF. For the CDR3, the DNA is TGTGCCAGCAGTCCCTGGACAGGGAGCTCCTACAATGAGCAGTTCTTC.

This sequence joins TRBV20-1 and TRBJ2-1; TRBD2 agrees at 9 bases. The CDR3 has 18 residues. V lost 0 bases to trimming and J lost 1 base; unmatched junction nucleotides: 10. The germline CDR1 and CDR2 sequences are DFQATT and SNEGSKA (reference sequence). CDR3 sequence (DNA): TGCAGTGCTAGAGATCTAGGGCTAGCGGGGACATCCTACAATGAGCAGTTCTTC. Protein: CSARDLGLAGTSYNEQFF.

The CDR3 region is CSVLEQGARNTEAFF. The CDR3 DNA follows: TGCAGCGTACTCGAACAGGGGGCGCGGAACACTGAAGCTTTCTTT. The rearrangement links TRBV29-1 to TRBJ1-1; TRBD1 matches 9 bases. CDR1 and CDR2 from the germline V gene are SQVTM and ANQGSEA. Unmatched junction bases numbered 9, after V lost 6 bases and J lost 1 base. The CDR3 is 15 amino acids.

The chain employs TRBV12-3 or TRBV12-4 and TRBJ2-5; tentative D call: TRBD1 (5 bases). The ends were cut back, 5 bases at V and 9 bases at J, with 13 bases in the middle. The CDR3 sequence is 12 residues long. The CDR3 here is CASSRTQGAQYF. For the CDR3, the DNA is TGTGCCAGCAGTCGAACGCAAGGGGCCCAGTACTTC.

Turning to this clonotype: Germline is not matched at one junction end, which may reflect a read error. This chain links TRBV5-1 with TRBJ1-1; 8 bases map to TRBD1. Germline lookup yields CDR1 SGHRS and CDR2 YFSETQ. The CDR3 runs 14 residues. The CDR3 DNA reads as TGCTCCAGCAGCCTGGACAGGGTGAACACTGAAGCTTTCTTT. It specifies CSSSLDRVNTEAFF.

V gene TRBV20-1 combines with J gene TRBJ2-1, with D possibly being TRBD2 (5 bases). The DNA end is a closer match to TRBJ2-7, so the J assignment may be wrong. The CDR3 covers 16 residues. CDR1 and CDR2 from the germline V gene are DFQATT and SNEGSKA (reference sequence). CDR3 bases: TGCAGTGCTAGAGTCGCTAGCCCCTCCTCCTACAATGAGCAGTACTTC. Its translation is CSARVASPSSYNEQYF.

This clonotype was observed a few times. A much bigger clone sits one base away, suggesting this may be a read error. The J gene is TRBJ1-2, the V gene TRBV6-5; 9 nucleotides align to TRBD1. The germline gives CDR1 MNHEY, CDR2 SVGAGI. This CDR3 is 14 amino acids long. The CDR3 protein is CASSDSGQGNGYTF. The CDR3 DNA reads as TGTGCCAGCAGTGACTCCGGACAGGGGAATGGCTACACCTTC.

This clonotype appeared many times. The rearrangement uses TRBV29-1 and TRBJ2-1; the match to TRBD2 covers 11 bases. Trimming at V came to 4 bases and at J to 7 bases, leaving 0 bases not matched to a gene. Germline V CDR1 and CDR2: SQVTM, ANQGSEA. The CDR3 runs 12 residues. Here the CDR3 reads CSVGTSGNEQFF. DNA for the CDR3: TGCAGCGTTGGGACTAGCGGGAATGAGCAGTTCTTC.

This clonotype was observed a handful of times. The chain links TRBV9 to TRBJ2-7, with D tentatively TRBD1 (6 bases). Trimming cost V 3 bases and J 5 bases, with 21 bases left between them. CDR3 length: 16 residues. CDR1 is SGDLS and CDR2 is YYNGEE in the germline V gene. Here the CDR3 reads CASSAHPRDNDNEQYF. The CDR3 DNA reads as TGTGCCAGCAGCGCCCACCCCAGGGACAACGACAACGAGCAGTACTTC.

The table lists this clonotype with a few counts. The gene calls are TRBV5-1 and TRBJ2-3; 10 nucleotides line up with TRBD2. Germline assignment: CDR1 SGHRS and CDR2 YFSETQ. This CDR3 spans 20 amino acids. Trimming at V came to 0 bases and at J to 0 bases, leaving 13 bases not matched to a gene. The CDR3 nucleotides are TGCGCCAGCAGCTTGGCCTTAGCGGGAGGATACCTTTCTAGCACAGATACGCAGTATTTT. Protein: CASSLALAGGYLSSTDTQYF.

The chain has TRBV27 and TRBJ1-2, with D maybe TRBD1 (5 bases). Trimming removed 0 bases at V and 4 bases at J, with 15 bases between. CDR3 size: 16 residues. The germline V gene encodes CDR1 MNHEY and CDR2 SMNVEV (reference sequence). The CDR3 sequence is CASSLSGRSVLYGYTF. The CDR3 DNA reads as TGTGCCAGCAGTTTATCGGGACGGAGTGTACTCTATGGCTACACCTTC.

The chain combines TRBV4-1 with TRBJ2-5, with D perhaps TRBD1 (5 bases). The germline V gene encodes CDR1 MGHRA and CDR2 YSYEKL. The CDR3 has 15 amino acids. V lost 4 bases, J lost 2 bases, and 14 bases lay in between. The chain's CDR3 is CASSLSSRGQETQYF. The DNA of the CDR3 is TGCGCCAGCAGCCTGTCTAGTAGGGGACAAGAGACCCAGTACTTC.

There are a few counts of this clonotype. The chain carries TRBV3-1 and TRBJ1-2, with TRBD1 matching 12 bases. This CDR3 is built from 15 residues. Germline V CDR1 and CDR2: LGHDT, YNNKEL (reference sequence). V shed 4 bases, J shed 7 bases, and the junction held 7 bases outside the gene matches. The CDR3 sequence: CASSLRDRGRGGYTF. CDR3 DNA sequence: TGTGCCAGCAGCCTCCGGGACAGGGGGCGTGGTGGCTACACCTTC.